Listed below are T cell receptor beta chains from one sample, sequenced in a study of Graves' ophthalmopathy and Graves' hyperthyroidism. MiXCR, run by TCRdb on the multiplex PCR reads, gives a single entry per CDR3 protein. This sample yields more than 300,000 distinct CDR3 sequences, of which about a sixth are seen a single time; 2% to 3% belongs to the top ten. Input material: peripheral blood. These TCRs come from an adult woman with stable Graves' hyperthyroidism. CDR3s include the opening cysteine and the closing phenylalanine or tryptophan. Each record gives: J gene, V gene, D gene, clone size, CDR3 protein, CDR3 DNA. D genes are given only for firm matches. Clone size, where shown, is once, few, many, or a class for clones that have expanded.

>TRBJ2-7|TRBV28|NA|many
CASRGRYGYEQYF
TGTGCCAGCAGGGGGCGGTATGGTTACGAGCAGTACTTC
>TRBJ2-2|TRBV6-5|NA|many
CASSFRQGGTGELFF
TGTGCCAGCAGTTTTAGACAGGGAGGGACCGGGGAGCTGTTTTTT
>TRBJ2-5|TRBV7-3|TRBD2|many
CASSLTHLAGETQYF
TGTGCCAGCAGCTTAACACACCTAGCGGGAGAGACCCAGTACTTC
>TRBJ1-1|TRBV5-1|TRBD1|many
CASSVDRAGTEAFF
TGCGCCAGCAGCGTTGACAGGGCCGGCACTGAAGCTTTCTTT
>TRBJ2-2|TRBV5-1|TRBD2|NA
CASSLQRGNTGELFF
TGCGCCAGCAGCCTGCAGCGGGGAAACACCGGGGAGCTGTTTTTT
>TRBJ2-7|TRBV7-2|NA|many
CASSSKIRRQVDDYEQYF
TGTGCCAGCAGCTCCAAGATTAGGCGGCAGGTGGACGACTACGAGCAGTACTTC
>TRBJ2-4|TRBV4-2|NA|few
CASSQDKLAKNIQYF
TGTGCCAGCAGCCAAGATAAGCTAGCCAAAAACATTCAGTACTTC
>TRBJ2-4|TRBV28|TRBD1|NA
CASSLNTGGPAKNIQYF
TGTGCCAGCAGTTTGAATACAGGGGGACCCGCCAAAAACATTCAGTACTTC
>TRBJ2-7|TRBV6-1|TRBD2|many
CASSASGTYEQYF
TGTGCCAGCAGTGCTAGCGGAACCTACGAGCAGTACTTC
>TRBJ2-7|TRBV2|NA|many
CASFRVSYEQYF
TGTGCCAGCTTCAGGGTTTCCTACGAGCAGTACTTC
>TRBJ2-3|TRBV13|NA|many
CASSFMGADTQYF
TGTGCCAGCAGCTTCATGGGGGCAGATACGCAGTATTTT
>TRBJ1-5|TRBV20-1|NA|many
CSAIHSNQPQHF
TGCAGTGCTATTCATAGCAATCAGCCCCAGCATTTT
>TRBJ1-5|TRBV19|NA|many
CASSEPRRTNQPQHF
TGTGCCAGTAGTGAACCCCGACGGACAAATCAGCCCCAGCATTTT
>TRBJ2-1|TRBV29-1|NA|few
CSVRTGFNEQFF
TGCAGCGTAAGAACAGGGTTCAATGAGCAGTTCTTC
>TRBJ1-1|TRBV20-1|NA|many
CSARTLSGTEAFF
TGCAGTGCTAGGACCCTTAGTGGCACTGAAGCTTTCTTT
>TRBJ2-5|TRBV6-2/TRBV6-3|NA|NA
CASSYGVGGQETQYF
TGTGCCAGCAGTTACGGGGTAGGGGGCCAAGAGACCCAGTACTTC
>TRBJ2-1|TRBV12-3/TRBV12-4|TRBD1|many
CASSLQGAGGLDNEQFF
TGTGCCAGCAGTCTCCAGGGGGCAGGGGGCTTGGACAATGAGCAGTTCTTC
>TRBJ1-5|TRBV12-3/TRBV12-4|NA|many
CASSLNSGVNQPQHF
TGTGCCAGCAGTCTTAACTCGGGGGTCAATCAGCCCCAGCATTTT